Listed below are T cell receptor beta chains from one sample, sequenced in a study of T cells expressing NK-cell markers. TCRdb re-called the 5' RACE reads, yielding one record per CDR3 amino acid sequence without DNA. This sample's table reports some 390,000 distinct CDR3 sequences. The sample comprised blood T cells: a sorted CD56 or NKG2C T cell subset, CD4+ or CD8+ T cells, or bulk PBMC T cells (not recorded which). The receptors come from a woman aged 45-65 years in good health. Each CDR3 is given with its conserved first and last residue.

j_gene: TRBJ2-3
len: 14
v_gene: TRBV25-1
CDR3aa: CASCSGTRTDTQYF

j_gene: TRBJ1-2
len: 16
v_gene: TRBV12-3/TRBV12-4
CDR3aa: CASSFLQGALNYGYTF

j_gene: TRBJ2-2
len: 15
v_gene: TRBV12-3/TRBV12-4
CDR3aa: CASSPRALNTGELFF

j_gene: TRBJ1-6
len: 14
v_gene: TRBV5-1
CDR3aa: CASSLTRNNSPLHF

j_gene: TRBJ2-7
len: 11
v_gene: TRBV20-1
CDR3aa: CSARLDSQQYF

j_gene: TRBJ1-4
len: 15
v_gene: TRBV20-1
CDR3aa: CSARRQGATNEKLFF

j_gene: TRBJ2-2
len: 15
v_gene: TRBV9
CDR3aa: CASSVVGSKEGELFF

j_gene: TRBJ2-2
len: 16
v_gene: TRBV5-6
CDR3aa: CASSLASGRRTGELFF

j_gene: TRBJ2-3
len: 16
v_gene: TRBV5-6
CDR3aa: CASSWPSGGVTDTQYF

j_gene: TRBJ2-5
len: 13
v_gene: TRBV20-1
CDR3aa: CSAGLDEAKTQYF

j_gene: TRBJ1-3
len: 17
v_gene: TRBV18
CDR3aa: CASSPIDRPSSGNTIYF

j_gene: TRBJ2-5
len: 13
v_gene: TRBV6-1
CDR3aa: CASSETQGLAPYF

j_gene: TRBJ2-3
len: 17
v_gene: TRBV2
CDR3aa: CASSDLGLAGGPDTQYF

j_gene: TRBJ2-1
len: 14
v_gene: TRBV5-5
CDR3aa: CASSQRETYNEQFF

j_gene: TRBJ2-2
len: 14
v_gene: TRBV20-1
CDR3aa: CSARTSGRIRELFF

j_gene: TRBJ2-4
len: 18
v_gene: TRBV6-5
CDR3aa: CASAPFGLAVIAKNIQYF

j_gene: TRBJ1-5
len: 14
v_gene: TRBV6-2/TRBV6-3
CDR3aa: CASSSQETNQPQHF

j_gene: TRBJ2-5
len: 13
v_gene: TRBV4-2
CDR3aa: CASSQVSEETQYF

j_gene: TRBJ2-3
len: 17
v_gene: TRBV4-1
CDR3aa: CASRQPTSFLGTDTQYF

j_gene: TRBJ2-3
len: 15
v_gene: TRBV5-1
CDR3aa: CASSPPGLAGDTQYF

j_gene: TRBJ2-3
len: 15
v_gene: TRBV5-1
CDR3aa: CASSLEAGRTDTQYF

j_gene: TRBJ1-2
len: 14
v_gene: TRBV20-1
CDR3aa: CSALAGQGALGYTF

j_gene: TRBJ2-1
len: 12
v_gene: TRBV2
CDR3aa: CASGGESTRQFF

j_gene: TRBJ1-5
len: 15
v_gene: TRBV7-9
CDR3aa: CASSLPGPGYQPQHF

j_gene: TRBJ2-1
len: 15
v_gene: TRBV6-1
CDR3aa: CASLGTSGPYNEQFF

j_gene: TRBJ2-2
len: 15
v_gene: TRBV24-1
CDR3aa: CATSDQMGEDGELFF

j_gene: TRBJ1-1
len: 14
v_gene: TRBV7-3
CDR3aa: CASSLTGQKGEAFF

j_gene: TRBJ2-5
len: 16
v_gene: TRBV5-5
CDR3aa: CASSLGSYLSQETQYF

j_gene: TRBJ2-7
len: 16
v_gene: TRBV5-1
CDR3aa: CASSLAGPEPSYEQYF

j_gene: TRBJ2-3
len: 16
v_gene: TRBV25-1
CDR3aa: CASSEWTSGGADTQYF

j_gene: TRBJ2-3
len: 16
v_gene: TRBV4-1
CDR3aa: CASKVGGSITSDTQYF

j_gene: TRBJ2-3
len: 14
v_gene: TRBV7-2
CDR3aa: CASSLIASTDTQYF

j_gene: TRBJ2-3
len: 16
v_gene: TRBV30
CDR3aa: CAWSRGGGRAGDTQYF

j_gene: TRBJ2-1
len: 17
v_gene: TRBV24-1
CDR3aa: CATSDPRGWGDPNEQFF

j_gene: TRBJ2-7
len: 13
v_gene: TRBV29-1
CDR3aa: CSAKLAGAPEQYF

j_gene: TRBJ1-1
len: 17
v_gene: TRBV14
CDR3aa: CASSQFQDGPARAEAFF

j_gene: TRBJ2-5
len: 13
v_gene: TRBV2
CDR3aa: CASLSVLQETQYF

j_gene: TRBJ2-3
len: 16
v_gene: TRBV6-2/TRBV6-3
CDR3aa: CASRALSGTTRDTQYF

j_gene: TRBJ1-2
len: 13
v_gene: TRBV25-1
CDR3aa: CASSAPGRGGYTF

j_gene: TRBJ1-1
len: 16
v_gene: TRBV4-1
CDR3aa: CASSQASWTENTEAFF

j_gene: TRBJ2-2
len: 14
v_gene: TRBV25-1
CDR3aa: CASSDRQGARELFF

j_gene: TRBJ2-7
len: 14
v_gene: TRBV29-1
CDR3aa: CSARVLSGTYEQYF

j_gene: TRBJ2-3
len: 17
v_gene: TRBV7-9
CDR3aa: CASSLRTGVRSGVTQYF

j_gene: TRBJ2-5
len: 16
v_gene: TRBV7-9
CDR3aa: CASSSGTGAFQETQYF

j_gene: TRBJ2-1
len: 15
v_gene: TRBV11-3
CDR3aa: CASSLMASGDNEQFF

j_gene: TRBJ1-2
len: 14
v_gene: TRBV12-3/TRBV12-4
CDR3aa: CASSLNSAEYGYTF

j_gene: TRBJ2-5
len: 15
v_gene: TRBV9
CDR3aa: CASSVDTSGRKTQYF

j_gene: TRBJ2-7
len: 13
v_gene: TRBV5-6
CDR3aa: CASSFRQGITQYF

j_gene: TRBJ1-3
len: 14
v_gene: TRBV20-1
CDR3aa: CSAPKDVSGNTIYF

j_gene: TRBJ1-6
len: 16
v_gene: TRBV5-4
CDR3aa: CASSSGTTGFDSPLHF

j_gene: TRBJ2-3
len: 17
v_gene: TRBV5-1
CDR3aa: CASAADLAGGSTDTQYF

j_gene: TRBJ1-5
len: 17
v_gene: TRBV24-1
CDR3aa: CATRLDRVAYSNQPQHF

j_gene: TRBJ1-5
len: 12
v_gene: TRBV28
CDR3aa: CASSTGFWPQHF